This T cell receptor beta chain was identified during a study of blood T cells in healthy people across ages (dated by TCRdb to 2015 to 2017). As for the study more broadly: In model experiments, template switching captured about one uniquely barcoded TCR beta cDNA molecule for every two T cells. Using deep sequencing normalized with unique cDNA molecular identifiers, the study measured how TCR beta repertoire diversity changes with age. The donors were split into four age groups: young (average 16 years), middle-aged (around 37), aged (around 67) and long-lived (more than 80). Using the same blood draw, the study looked at two additional independent replicas of 1 million unique cDNA reads for two donors, one aged 18 to 29 and the other aged 80 or older.

Receptor amplification or capture employed 5' RACE. Sequencer: Illumina HiSeq 2500. A second about 7 to 12 cycle PCR used a sample-barcoded 5' primer and a J-beta primer mix. A template-switch 5' adaptor carrying 12 random nucleotides introduced a unique molecular identifier onto each TCR beta cDNA molecule. Each sample yielded at least 2.5 million CDR3-containing paired-end reads. First-strand cDNA was synthesized from all RNA with the Mint cDNA synthesis kit, primed by a TRBC-specific oligonucleotide. All cDNA was treated with uracil-DNA glycosylase and then went through a first 18-cycle PCR with the universal primers M1SS and BC2_uni_R. The authors' pipeline ran thus. Each sample was normalized by randomly selecting 1 million high-quality reads, each carrying a distinct molecular identifier. Reads sharing molecular identifiers were discarded rather than binned into consensus sequences. MiTCR, with a Q25 quality threshold and the strictest error-elimination algorithm, was used for CDR3 identification, clonotype clustering and error correction. A nonparametric unseen species model with Euler transformation was used to estimate a lower bound on total TCR beta diversity. TCRdb handled the public reads itself, with Q25 trimming in fastp and clone calling in MiXCR, and kept productive beta chains. Here each entry gathers all rows of one CDR3 protein and keeps the most common genes and DNA. The V and J calls and clone size come from TCRdb's table, not from the authors' own analysis. Here the sample has some 1,000,000 distinct CDR3 sequences; around 27% occur a single time. About 0.8% of the sample is taken by the ten largest.

Systemically healthy Caucasian individuals from Russia, 39 in total and aged roughly 6 to 100 years, were included as donors. Each donor gave ten milliliters of peripheral blood, drawn into EDTA-treated Vacutainer tubes. Ficoll-Paque density-gradient centrifugation was used to isolate PBMCs, with at least 7 million per sample. Total RNA, at least 6 micrograms per sample, was extracted from PBMCs with Trizol reagent. For every donor, flow cytometry on a PBMC aliquot measured the percentage of naive CD45RAhigh/CD27high T cells. Overall study results and their limits: Because the CMV infection status of the donors was unknown, age-related changes in expanded clonotypes may potentially have been confounded. Observed TCR beta diversity correlated strongly with the percentage of naive T cells measured by flow cytometry. Compared with the aged group, the long-lived group had more naive CD4+ T cells, fewer expanded clones and increased TCR diversity, a pattern suggesting age selection. Estimates of total diversity based on one million sequenced T cells were considered lower bounds and underestimates. As age increased, observed TCR beta diversity per million T cells dropped in a roughly linear way, and a significant reduction was already evident by age about 40. Bulk unsorted PBMC profiling prevented conclusive comparison of naive and antigen-experienced compartments.

Comments on this clonotype: Its binding antigen is unknown. No clone much larger than this one lies a single base away; base qualities are absent.

The cysteine opens and the phenylalanine closes a CDR3 of 13 amino acids. The only DNA kept is the CDR3, 39 bases in frame from the first base. Between the V and J ends, shortened by 7 bases and 4 bases respectively, the junction contains 16 bases. CDR1 SQVTM and CDR2 ANQGSEA were looked up in the germline V gene. The same sample was also studied in work on T cells of mothers and their children. That second publication adds: The donors were nine systemically healthy Caucasian individuals, made up of three mothers and their six children. cDNA synthesis used all of the extracted RNA, with roughly 1.5 ug of RNA in each 15 ul reaction. In the second PCR, sample barcodes and 2-4 random nucleotides were introduced via the M1S primer. Each mother yielded over 8.5 million TCR beta CDR3 reads and each child roughly 3 million reads. TCR recombination output is similarly shaped by thymic selection in related and unrelated pairs, with a minor effect exerted by inherited differences. Normalized repertoire overlap was always slightly but never significantly higher in related than unrelated mother-child pairs. Persistent microchimeric T cell clones were not detected, at a sensitivity of around 100 clones per million clonotypes. To look for features that set related mother-child pairs apart from unrelated individuals, the researchers ran deep NGS to compare the TCR beta repertoires of mothers and children. The mean age was roughly 44 +/- 4 years for the mothers and roughly 11 +/- 4 years for the children. After adapter ligation was performed with NEBNext reagents, the libraries were sequenced on an Illumina HiSeq 2000 with 100+100 nt paired-end reads. To prevent cross-contamination, the mother and child libraries were prepared a month apart and were sequenced in separate runs. Each donor had between roughly 500,000 and 2,100,000 distinct TCR beta clonotypes identified. Naive TCR beta clonotypes were estimated from low-frequency clonotypes matched to each donor's FACS-determined naive share, without sorting.

This TCR came from a girl aged 2 to 10 in good health. Sequencing used blood. The V gene is TRBV29-1 and the J gene is TRBJ1-1; a tentative D match to TRBD1 spans 5 bases. The nucleotide sequence reads as follows: TGCAGCGCCCCGGGACGAGAGACCACTGAAGCTTTCTTT. This gives the protein CSAPGRETTEAFF.